The T cell receptor beta chain under discussion was sequenced for a study of blood T cell repertoires in COVID-19. J lost 6 bases, V lost 3 bases, and 10 bases had no gene match. Looked up from germline, CDR1 is KGHSH and CDR2 is LQKENI. This CDR3 has 15 residues. In the original workflow: Scientists estimated how many nucleated cells there were by amplifying reference gene primers. Generated by immunoSEQ multiplex PCR, the TCRdb table keeps only in-frame clones and is missing some. V, J and clone size reflect that table, while D and trimming were determined from the DNA. Of 150,000 to 200,000 clones in the sample, around 80% were seen once.

The sample comprised peripheral blood. The chain couples TRBV18 to TRBJ2-7; 8 bases are a match to TRBD1. This clonotype was obtained from a man between 60 and 70 years old with active or convalescent COVID-19. The CDR3 loop is CASSPQDRVPLEQYF. The DNA of the CDR3 is TGTGCCAGCTCACCCCAGGACAGGGTGCCCCTCGAGCAGTACTTC.